Shown below are 5 T cell receptor beta chains from a single sample sequenced in a study of cytomegalovirus exposure and HLA in healthy donors. 60 Vbeta and 13 Jbeta primers were used in PCR. TCRdb keeps only in-frame clones here, not all; method: immunoSEQ multiplex PCR. The sample lists about 140,000 clones; roughly 77% were seen once. The specimen sequenced was PBMCs. The origin of the receptors is a man younger than 35 in good health and CMV-seropositive.

The chain has TRBV19 and TRBJ2-5; 12 nucleotides line up with TRBD2. Germline trimming cut 3 bases from V and 4 bases from J; bases unmatched to any gene: 9. CDR3 length: 17 amino acids. Looked up from germline, CDR1 is LNHDA and CDR2 is SQIVND (reference sequence). CDR3 sequence: CASSIGGLAGQLETQYF. For the CDR3, the DNA is TGTGCCAGTAGTATCGGAGGACTAGCGGGACAGTTAGAGACCCAGTACTTC.

The V and J genes are TRBV28 and TRBJ2-7; 10 bases are a match to TRBD2. V gave up 1 base and J gave up 3 bases; unmatched junction bases: 6. Per the germline V gene, CDR1 is MDHEN and CDR2 is SYDVKM. This CDR3 spans 16 amino acids. In nucleotides, the CDR3 is TGTGCCAGCAGTTTATCCCTAGCGGGAGCAAACTACGAGCAGTACTTC. Its translation: CASSLSLAGANYEQYF.

V gene TRBV13 combines with J gene TRBJ2-5, with 12 positions matching TRBD2. V trimming: 4 bases; J trimming: 4 bases; junction bases outside the gene matches: 1. CDR1 and CDR2 from the germline V gene are PRHDT and FYEKMQ (reference sequence). The CDR3 consists of 14 residues. The CDR3 reads CASSSGLAGETQYF. CDR3 nucleotides: TGTGCCAGCAGCTCGGGACTAGCGGGAGAGACCCAGTACTTC.

For the CDR3, the DNA is TGTGCCAGCAGTTCACAGGGGGCTAACACTGAAGCTTTCTTT. Translated: CASSSQGANTEAFF. The V call is TRBV28, the J call TRBJ1-1, with 9 bases lining up with TRBD1. The V segment lost 4 bases and the J segment 2 bases; nucleotides outside the gene matches: 2. The CDR3 totals 14 residues. Germline V lookup: CDR1 MDHEN, CDR2 SYDVKM.

This rearrangement joins TRBV27 to TRBJ2-1, with TRBD2 matching over 9 bases. With V trimmed by 6 bases and J by 4 bases, 13 bases remained unmatched. CDR1 and CDR2 from the germline V gene are MNHEY and SMNVEV (reference sequence). The CDR3 sequence is 17 residues long. The CDR3 coding sequence is TGTGCCAGCAGCCCAAGGGGGACTAGCTATTATTACAATGAGCAGTTCTTC. Encoded protein: CASSPRGTSYYYNEQFF.